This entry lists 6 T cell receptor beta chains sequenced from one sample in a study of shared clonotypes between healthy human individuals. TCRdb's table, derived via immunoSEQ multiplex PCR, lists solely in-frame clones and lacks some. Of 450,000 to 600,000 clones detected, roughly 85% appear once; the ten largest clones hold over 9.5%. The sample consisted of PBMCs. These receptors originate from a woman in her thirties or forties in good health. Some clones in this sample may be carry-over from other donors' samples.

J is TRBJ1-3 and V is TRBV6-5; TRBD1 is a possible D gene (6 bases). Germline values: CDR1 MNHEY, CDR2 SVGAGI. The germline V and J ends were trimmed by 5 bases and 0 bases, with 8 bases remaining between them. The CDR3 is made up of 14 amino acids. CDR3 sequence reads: CASSPGHSGNTIYF. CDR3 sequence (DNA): TGTGCCAGCAGTCCGGGACACTCTGGAAACACCATATATTTT.

The CDR3 here is CASSSSSGITTSTDTQYF. The CDR3 DNA reads TGTGCCAGCAGTTCGTCTAGCGGGATTACCACTAGCACAGATACGCAGTATTTT. The rearrangement links TRBV27 to TRBJ2-3, with TRBD2 matching over 9 bases. Germline loops: CDR1 MNHEY, CDR2 SMNVEV (reference sequence). The CDR3 is 18 amino acids. J gave up 0 bases and V 4 bases, and 11 bases lay outside the gene matches.

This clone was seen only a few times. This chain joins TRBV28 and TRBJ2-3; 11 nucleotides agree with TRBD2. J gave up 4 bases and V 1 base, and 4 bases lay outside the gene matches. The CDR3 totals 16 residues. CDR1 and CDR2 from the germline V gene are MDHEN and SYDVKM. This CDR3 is CASSLFVLAGADTQYF. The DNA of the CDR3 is TGTGCCAGCAGTTTATTTGTACTAGCGGGAGCAGATACGCAGTATTTT. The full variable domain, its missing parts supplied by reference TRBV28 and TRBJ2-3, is DVKVTQSSRYLVKRTGEKVFLECVQDMDHENMFWYRQDPGLGLRLIYFSYDVKMKEKGDIPEGYSVSREKKERFSLILESASTNQTSMYLCASSLFVLAGADTQYFGPGTRLTVL.

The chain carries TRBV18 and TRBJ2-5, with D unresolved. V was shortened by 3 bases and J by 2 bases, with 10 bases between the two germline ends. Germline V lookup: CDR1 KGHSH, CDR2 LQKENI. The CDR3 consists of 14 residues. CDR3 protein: CASSPKGRQETQYF. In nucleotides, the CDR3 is TGTGCCAGCTCACCGAAGGGCAGGCAAGAGACCCAGTACTTC.

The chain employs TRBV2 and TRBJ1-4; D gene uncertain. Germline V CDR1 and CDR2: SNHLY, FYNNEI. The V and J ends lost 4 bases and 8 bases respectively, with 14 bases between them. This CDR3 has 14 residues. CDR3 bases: TGTGCCAGCAGTGGCGGCGTTTCCGGCGAAAAACTGTTTTTT. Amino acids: CASSGGVSGEKLFF. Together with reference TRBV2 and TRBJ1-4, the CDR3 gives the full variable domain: EPEVTQTPSHQVTQMGQEVILRCVPISNHLYFYWYRQILGQKVEFLVSFYNNEISEKSEIFDDQFSVERPDGSNFTLKIRSTKLEDSAMYFCASSGGVSGEKLFFGSGTQLSVL.

CDR3 DNA: TGTGCTAGTGGTTTGACAAGCGGGAGTGACACCGGGGAGCTGTTTTTT. Amino acids: CASGLTSGSDTGELFF. V usage is TRBV12-5 and J usage is TRBJ2-2; 8 bases map to TRBD2. The CDR3 runs 16 residues. Germline values: CDR1 LGHNT, CDR2 FRNRAP. J gave up 3 bases and V 2 bases, and 5 bases lay outside the gene matches.